A single sample is the source of the 23 T cell receptor beta chains below, sequenced in a study of OX40 agonist ivuxolimab in advanced cancers. TCRdb's table, derived via immunoSEQ multiplex PCR, lists solely in-frame clones and lacks some. The sample contains tens of thousands of clones, around 89% of which appear only once. The sample in question was CD4+ or CD8+ T cells sorted from blood, obtained in a trial of the OX40 agonist ivuxolimab. The receptors come from an adult with an advanced solid tumor such as melanoma, head and neck, liver or kidney cancer.

The J gene is TRBJ2-5, the V gene TRBV19; no definite D call. Germline CDR1 is LNHDA and CDR2 is SQIVND (reference sequence). Trimming took 5 bases from V and 5 from J, leaving 18 bases between them. The CDR3 is 15 residues long. This CDR3 is CASSFKTRERETQYF. Written as DNA, the CDR3 is TGTGCCAGTAGTTTCAAGACTCGAGAAAGGGAGACCCAGTACTTC.

The V gene is TRBV5-1, the J gene TRBJ2-7; TRBD1 matches 9 bases. The CDR3 length is 15 residues. In germline, CDR1 is SGHRS, CDR2 YFSETQ. V dropped 4 bases and J dropped 4; count of bases not matched to a gene: 9. CDR3 loop: CASSLGDRVIYEQYF. The CDR3 DNA reads as TGCGCCAGCAGCCTCGGGGACAGGGTCATTTACGAGCAGTACTTC.

This rearrangement joins TRBV27 to TRBJ2-1; 13 nucleotides line up with TRBD2. CDR1 is MNHEY and CDR2 is SMNVEV in the germline V gene (reference sequence). Trimming removed 3 bases from V and 3 bases from J; junction bases left unmatched: 11. The CDR3 is 19 residues long. CDR3 in amino acids: CASSFQGGGLAGRYNEQFF. The DNA of the CDR3 is TGTGCCAGCAGTTTCCAGGGCGGGGGACTAGCGGGACGCTACAATGAGCAGTTCTTC.

This chain joins TRBV4-1 and TRBJ2-7, with D possibly TRBD1 on 5 matching bases. The V gene lost 2 bases and the J gene lost 4 bases, with 12 bases spanning the gap. There are 14 residues in the CDR3. Germline CDR1 MGHRA, CDR2 YSYEKL. CDR3 DNA sequence: TGCGCCAGCAGCCAAAGTCAGACAGCATACGAGCAGTACTTC. This codes for CASSQSQTAYEQYF.

The chain couples TRBV2 to TRBJ2-7; tentatively, D is TRBD2 (5 bases). The CDR3 covers 12 residues. Trimming pared 7 bases from V and 6 bases from J, leaving 13 bases between. Germline CDR1 and CDR2: SNHLY and FYNNEI. CDR3 sequence (DNA): TGTGCCAGCACACTAGAGGTCTTCGAGCAGTACTTC. This translates into CASTLEVFEQYF.

The table lists this clone with a count of one. CDR3 in amino acids: CASSGQGSGANVLTF. The CDR3 DNA reads as TGTGCCAGCAGTGGACAGGGCTCTGGGGCCAACGTCCTGACTTTC. The chain is built from TRBV25-1 and TRBJ2-6, with TRBD1 identical over 7 bases. The CDR3 extends over 15 amino acids. Germline V CDR1 and CDR2: MGHDK, SYGVNS. Unmatched junction bases numbered 0, after V lost 4 bases and J lost 0 bases.

The V gene is TRBV4-2, the J gene TRBJ2-5, with TRBD1 identical over 7 bases. With 4 bases clipped from V and 2 bases from J, the junction kept 4 bases outside the gene matches. CDR3 size: 14 residues. From germline, CDR1 is LGHNA and CDR2 YNFKEQ. This chain's CDR3 is CASSLPGQQETQYF. The CDR3 DNA follows: TGTGCCAGCAGCCTTCCGGGACAGCAAGAGACCCAGTACTTC.

The rearrangement uses TRBV7-3 and TRBJ2-2; possible D gene TRBD2, 5 bases. With 5 bases removed from V and 4 bases from J, the gap between germline ends came to 26 bases. Germline CDR1 is SGHTA and CDR2 is FQGTGA. The CDR3 is 19 amino acids. CDR3 nucleotides: TGTGCCAGCAGCATGCACCCACAGAGGGCGGCAGTCGGCACCGGGGAGCTGTTTTTT. Amino acids: CASSMHPQRAAVGTGELFF.

The chain has TRBV10-3 and TRBJ1-1; a possible D gene is TRBD1 (6 bases). The CDR3 spans 13 residues. The germline V and J ends were trimmed by 6 bases and 0 bases, with 8 bases remaining between them. Germline-derived CDR1 and CDR2 are ENHRY and SYGVKD. The CDR3 nucleotides are TGTGCCATCAGGGACAGTGTGAACACTGAAGCTTTCTTT. It yields the protein CAIRDSVNTEAFF.

This clone was picked up one time. V gene TRBV2 combines with J gene TRBJ2-5; 11 positions agree with TRBD2. The CDR3 spans 14 residues. Trimming removed 10 bases from V and 5 bases from J; junction bases left unmatched: 9. CDR1 SNHLY and CDR2 FYNNEI come from the germline V gene. The CDR3 loop reads CATTLAGALETQYF. CDR3 in DNA: TGTGCCACTACACTAGCGGGAGCTCTTGAGACCCAGTACTTC.

In its sample, this clone was seen once. CDR3 residues: CASRWTQQETQYF. CDR3 coding DNA: TGTGCCAGCAGATGGACCCAACAAGAGACCCAGTACTTC. The J gene is TRBJ2-5, the V gene TRBV7-9; no clear D gene. This CDR3 is 13 amino acids long. Per germline, CDR1 SEHNR and CDR2 FQNEAQ (reference sequence). V was pared by 6 bases and J by 2 bases, with 10 bases between.

The gene calls are TRBV7-9 and TRBJ2-1; the match to TRBD2 covers 8 bases. CDR3 size: 15 residues. Germline V gene data show CDR1 as SEHNR and CDR2 as FQNEAQ (reference sequence). V dropped 5 bases and J dropped 2; count of bases not matched to a gene: 5. CDR3 in DNA: TGTGCCAGCAGCCTAACTAGCGGTACCTACAATGAGCAGTTCTTC. Residues: CASSLTSGTYNEQFF.

The chain couples TRBV7-6 to TRBJ1-3; D perhaps matches TRBD1 (5 bases). CDR1 and CDR2 from the germline V gene are SGHVS and FNYEAQ. V lost 5 bases and J 0 bases, leaving 14 bases between the germline ends. CDR3 length: 16 residues. The CDR3 DNA reads TGTGCCAGCAGCGCCCCACAGGCCGCCTCTGGAAACACCATATATTTT. Amino acids: CASSAPQAASGNTIYF.

This chain links TRBV19 with TRBJ2-2, with D perhaps TRBD1 (6 bases). This CDR3 comprises 15 residues. Trimming took 5 bases from V and 2 from J, leaving 12 bases between them. Per the germline V gene, CDR1 is LNHDA and CDR2 is SQIVND (reference sequence). DNA of the CDR3: TGTGCCAGTAGTTCCGGGACACTAAACACCGGGGAGCTGTTTTTT. Translated: CASSSGTLNTGELFF.

This chain connects TRBV11-1 to TRBJ2-1; 7 bases are shared with TRBD2. The germline V gene has CDR1 SGHAT and CDR2 FQDESV (reference sequence). The V segment lost 5 bases and the J segment 4 bases; nucleotides outside the gene matches: 11. The CDR3 consists of 16 residues. The CDR3 spells CASSHPWGGPYNEQFF. The DNA for the CDR3 is TGTGCCAGCAGCCATCCATGGGGAGGGCCTTACAATGAGCAGTTCTTC. Looking up the rest from reference TRBV11-1 and TRBJ2-1 gives the full variable domain: EAEVAQSPRYKITEKSQAVAFWCDPISGHATLYWYRQILGQGPELLVQFQDESVVDDSQLPKDRFSAERLKGVDSTLKIQPAELGDSAMYLCASSHPWGGPYNEQFFGPGTRLTVL.

The chain has TRBV4-2 and TRBJ2-3; 8 bases are shared with TRBD2. The CDR3 has 18 residues. V lost 0 bases and J lost 2; bases outside the gene matches: 10. The V gene's germline CDR1 is LGHNA and CDR2 YNFKEQ. CDR3 residues: CASSQDSGTTTYTDTQYF. The DNA for the CDR3 is TGTGCCAGCAGCCAAGATAGCGGGACAACAACCTACACAGATACGCAGTATTTT.

The genes are TRBV6-5 and TRBJ2-7, with 7 nucleotides matching TRBD1. Germline lookup yields CDR1 MNHEY and CDR2 SVGAGI. This CDR3 spans 16 amino acids. J was trimmed by 0 bases and V by 0 bases; bases with no gene match: 5. The CDR3 DNA reads TGTGCCAGCAGTTACTCGGACAGGCCGCCCTCCTACGAGCAGTACTTC. This encodes CASSYSDRPPSYEQYF.

This rearrangement joins TRBV19 to TRBJ2-2, with 9 bases that match TRBD2. The CDR3 has 16 residues. CDR1 is LNHDA, CDR2 SQIVND, per germline (reference sequence). J lost 6 bases, V lost 6 bases, and 11 bases had no gene match. CDR3 in amino acids: CASRRGWTSVAGELFF. CDR3 sequence (DNA): TGTGCCAGTAGGCGGGGGTGGACTAGCGTCGCCGGGGAGCTGTTTTTT.

This clone was observed a single time. The chain carries TRBV27 and TRBJ2-1, with D possibly being TRBD1 (5 bases). Deletions cut 2 bases from V and 6 bases from J, with 14 bases between. Germline V gene sequence: CDR1 MNHEY, CDR2 SMNVEV (reference sequence). The CDR3 sequence is 15 residues long. The CDR3 DNA reads as TGTGCCAGCAGTTTACAGGGCCGTACCCCCAATGAGCAGTTCTTC. This codes for CASSLQGRTPNEQFF.

This clone was seen a single time. This rearrangement joins TRBV7-9 to TRBJ1-1; D unresolved. Trimming stripped 4 bases from V and 3 bases from J, with 15 bases between. CDR1 is SEHNR, CDR2 FQNEAQ, per germline (reference sequence). This CDR3 is 15 amino acids long. DNA for the CDR3: TGTGCCAGCAGCTCTTTTTCTGGTGGGGACACTGAAGCTTTCTTT. Encoded protein: CASSSFSGGDTEAFF.

This clone was counted a few times. The V gene is TRBV25-1, the J gene TRBJ1-1, with 11 bases identical to TRBD1. Looked up from germline, CDR1 is MGHDK and CDR2 is SYGVNS. V dropped 5 bases and J dropped 7; count of bases not matched to a gene: 6. The CDR3 length is 14 residues. In nucleotides, the CDR3 is TGTGCCAGCAGTACAACCGGGACAGGGGGTGAAGCTTTCTTT. This sequence encodes CASSTTGTGGEAFF.

J is TRBJ2-7 and V is TRBV28; D might be TRBD1 (6 bases). The V and J ends lost 4 bases and 3 bases respectively, with 13 bases between them. The CDR3 runs to 14 residues. The germline V gene encodes CDR1 MDHEN and CDR2 SYDVKM. For the CDR3, the DNA is TGTGCCAGCAGTTCCCGGACAGAGTTCTACGAGCAGTACTTC. Amino acids: CASSSRTEFYEQYF.

This clone was detected once. V and J are TRBV4-1 and TRBJ2-1; weak D call: TRBD1 (5 bases). Looked up from germline, CDR1 is MGHRA and CDR2 is YSYEKL. The CDR3 sequence is 15 residues long. V shed 2 bases and J shed 5 bases, with 13 bases lying between them. This CDR3 reads CASSQNPQQDNEQFF. CDR3 in DNA: TGCGCCAGCAGCCAAAATCCCCAACAGGACAATGAGCAGTTCTTC.